This entry lists 32 T cell receptor beta chains sequenced from one sample in a study of neurological immune-mediated disorders. TCRdb recomputed calls from the 5' RACE reads with MiXCR, one row per CDR3 protein. The table includes tens of thousands of distinct CDR3 sequences, about 4% detected once. The source material was PBMCs. These receptors originate from a man aged 50-60 years with multiple sclerosis.

This clonotype was detected ten times or more. This sequence joins TRBV19 and TRBJ2-5, with 9 nucleotides matching TRBD2. The junction had 11 bases not matched to a gene; V was cut back by 4 bases and J by 5 bases. This CDR3 has 16 amino acids. Germline V gene lookup returns CDR1 LNHDA and CDR2 SQIVND (reference sequence). This CDR3 is CASSKREAHPRETQYF. CDR3 nucleotides: TGTGCCAGTAGTAAGCGGGAGGCCCATCCCCGCGAGACCCAGTACTTC.

This clonotype was found many times. This chain uses TRBV5-1 with TRBJ2-7; tentative D call: TRBD2 (7 bases). The CDR3 sequence is 15 residues long. Germline V gene sequence: CDR1 SGHRS, CDR2 YFSETQ. Trimming took 5 bases from V and 6 from J, leaving 21 bases between them. CDR3 coding DNA: TGCGCCAGCAGTTCGGGGGGCAGGGGTTTCGTCGAGCAGTACTTC. The encoded protein is CASSSGGRGFVEQYF.

This clonotype appeared many times. The chain joins TRBV20-1 to TRBJ1-2, with 9 bases identical to TRBD1. Trimming removed 1 base from V and 1 base from J; junction bases left unmatched: 7. Germline-derived CDR1 and CDR2 are DFQATT and SNEGSKA (reference sequence). The CDR3 has 16 residues. CDR3 coding DNA: TGCAGTGCTAGAGGTCCGGGACAGGGCTTTAACTATGGCTACACCTTC. It specifies CSARGPGQGFNYGYTF.

Relative to its sample, this clonotype is medium-sized (0.01 to 0.1%). The chain combines TRBV29-1 with TRBJ1-1; the D gene is possibly TRBD1 (6 bases). Between the trimmed V and J ends, which lost 0 bases and 9 bases, there was a span of 8 bases. Per the germline V gene, CDR1 is SQVTM and CDR2 is ANQGSEA. This CDR3 contains 11 residues. CDR3 protein: CSVEDRGKAFF. The CDR3 DNA follows: TGCAGCGTTGAAGACAGGGGTAAAGCTTTCTTT. Supplemented by reference TRBV29-1 and TRBJ1-1, the full variable domain reads SAVISQKPSRDICQRGTSLTIQCQVDSQVTMMFWYRQQPGQSLTLIATANQGSEATYESGFVIDKFPISRPNLTFSTLTVSNMSPEDSSIYLCSVEDRGKAFFGQGTRLTVV.

This clonotype appeared many times. This chain connects TRBV27 to TRBJ2-1; no clear D. The germline V and J ends were trimmed by 0 bases and 1 base, with 7 bases remaining between them. CDR1 is MNHEY and CDR2 is SMNVEV in the germline V gene (reference sequence). CDR3 length: 15 amino acids. The CDR3 DNA follows: TGTGCCAGCAGTTTATCCTCCAGGTCCTACAATGAGCAGTTCTTC. Its translation: CASSLSSRSYNEQFF.

This clonotype was observed many times. The chain has TRBV20-1 and TRBJ2-1; no clear D gene. This CDR3 is 15 amino acids long. Trimming stripped 0 bases from V and 0 bases from J, with 9 bases between. In germline, CDR1 is DFQATT, CDR2 SNEGSKA (reference sequence). CDR3 bases: TGCAGTGCTAGAGAAACAAGGAGCTCCTACAATGAGCAGTTCTTC. Translated, it gives CSARETRSSYNEQFF.

The chain links TRBV12-3 or TRBV12-4 to TRBJ1-5; TRBD1 aligns across 8 bases. The CDR3 is 13 amino acids. V lost 6 bases and J lost 7; bases outside the gene matches: 5. CDR3 DNA: TGTGCCAGCAGCCAGACAGGGGTCCAGCCCCAGCATTTT. The encoded protein is CASSQTGVQPQHF.

Many counts were recorded for this clonotype. J is TRBJ1-6 and V is TRBV7-2, with D unresolved. Germline V CDR1 and CDR2: SGHTA, FQGNSA. This CDR3 comprises 16 residues. Trimming cost V 1 base and J 3 bases, with 10 bases left between them. Here the CDR3 DNA reads TGTGCCAGCAGCTTAGAGGGCAGTAACTATAATTCACCCCTCCACTTT. Amino acid sequence: CASSLEGSNYNSPLHF.

Ten or more counts support this clonotype. The chain employs TRBV21-1 and TRBJ1-6. TRBV21-1 is labeled a pseudogene. The CDR3 is made up of 13 amino acids. The CDR3 region is CASSRGVGSPLHF. The DNA for the CDR3 is TGTGCCAGCAGCAGGGGAGTTGGTTCACCCCTCCACTTT.

This clonotype has at least ten counts. The chain couples TRBV15 to TRBJ2-5, with TRBD1 identical over 9 bases. CDR3 size: 15 residues. Germline V lookup: CDR1 LNHNV, CDR2 YYDKDF (reference sequence). Losses at the gene ends were 5 bases for V and 5 bases for J; bases not matched to a gene: 9. DNA for the CDR3: TGTGCCACCAGCGGAGGCGGGACAGGGATGGAGACCCAGTACTTC. It is translated as CATSGGGTGMETQYF.

This clonotype has a count of ten or more. This chain uses TRBV5-1 with TRBJ2-1; 9 bases line up with TRBD1. The ends lost 4 bases at V and 4 bases at J; junction bases unmatched: 6. The germline V gene encodes CDR1 SGHRS and CDR2 YFSETQ. This CDR3 has 15 amino acids. The CDR3 loop is CASSQGQGGYNEQFF. DNA for the CDR3: TGCGCCAGCAGCCAGGGACAGGGTGGATACAATGAGCAGTTCTTC.

In its sample, this clonotype was seen many times. The chain combines TRBV29-1 with TRBJ2-1; the D is unclear. This CDR3 comprises 10 residues. The germline gives CDR1 SQVTM, CDR2 ANQGSEA. Trimming cost V 4 bases and J 8 bases, with 6 bases left between them. The CDR3 DNA reads TGCAGCGTTGGGATTGATGAGCAGTTCTTC. Protein product: CSVGIDEQFF.

This clonotype was counted many times. V usage is TRBV27 and J usage is TRBJ2-1; either TRBD1 or TRBD2 may fit D (6 bases each). V dropped 5 bases and J dropped 0 bases, with 14 bases sitting between them. CDR3 length: 16 residues. In germline, CDR1 is MNHEY, CDR2 SMNVEV (reference sequence). In DNA, the CDR3 is TGTGCCAGCAGTGGGGGGCCGGGTCGCTCCTACAATGAGCAGTTCTTC. This translates into CASSGGPGRSYNEQFF.

The table lists this clonotype with many counts. One end of the junction fails to match germline, which may point to a read error. The chain is built from TRBV15 and TRBJ1-6; D call uncertain. Germline-derived CDR1 and CDR2 are LNHNV and YYDKDF (reference sequence). CDR3 length: 15 amino acids. The CDR3 sequence: CATSRDPGSDSPLNF. CDR3 in DNA: TGTGCCACCAGCAGAGATCCCGGGTCTGATTCACCCCTCAACTTT.

This clonotype occurred a few times. CDR3 amino acids: CASSNGTGGHREQYF. CDR3 sequence (DNA): TGTGCCAGCAGTAATGGGACAGGGGGGCATCGCGAGCAGTACTTC. J is TRBJ2-7 and V is TRBV2, with 11 bases identical to TRBD1. Germline assignment: CDR1 SNHLY and CDR2 FYNNEI. The length of the CDR3 is 15 residues. With 5 bases clipped from V and 6 bases from J, the junction kept 9 bases outside the gene matches.

There are a few counts of this clonotype. J is TRBJ2-7 and V is TRBV5-1, with 8 bases that match TRBD2. The CDR3 is 12 amino acids. Unmatched junction bases numbered 4, after V lost 4 bases and J lost 7 bases. Looked up from germline, CDR1 is SGHRS and CDR2 is YFSETQ. CDR3 amino acids: CASSRSGKEQYF. CDR3 nucleotide sequence: TGCGCCAGCAGCCGTAGCGGGAAAGAGCAGTACTTC.

This clonotype was detected ten times or more. This chain joins TRBV21-1 and TRBJ2-7; the DNA was not compared with TRBD1, the D call given in the table. TRBV21-1 corresponds to a pseudogene. The CDR3 sequence is 15 residues long. The CDR3 loop is CASTEDRRNSYEQYF. In DNA, the CDR3 is TGTGCCAGCACCGAGGACAGACGTAATTCCTACGAGCAGTACTTC.

In this sample, this clonotype turned up many times. CDR3 in amino acids: CASSDAGGRTDTQYF. The CDR3 nucleotides are TGTGCCAGCAGTGACGCGGGGGGGAGGACAGATACGCAGTATTTT. The chain recombines TRBV6-5 with TRBJ2-3, with TRBD2 matching over 9 bases. The CDR3 is made up of 15 amino acids. CDR1 and CDR2 from the germline V gene are MNHEY and SVGAGI. Trimming took 5 bases from V and 3 from J; bases not matched to a gene: 6.

The chain recombines TRBV5-1 with TRBJ2-3; D is uncertain. The CDR3 extends over 14 amino acids. The V gene lost 2 bases and the J gene lost 2 bases, with 9 bases spanning the gap. Germline V gene sequence: CDR1 SGHRS, CDR2 YFSETQ. In DNA, the CDR3 is TGCGCCAGCAGCTTATCGGAAAACACAGATACGCAGTATTTT. It yields the protein CASSLSENTDTQYF. Full variable domain (rest looked up from reference TRBV5-1 and TRBJ2-3): KAGVTQTPRYLIKTRGQQVTLSCSPISGHRSVSWYQQTPGQGLQFLFEYFSETQRNKGNFPGRFSGRQFSNSRSEMNVSTLELGDSALYLCASSLSENTDTQYFGPGTRLTVL.

This clonotype has ten or more counts. The chain recombines TRBV7-2 with TRBJ2-7; D assignment may be TRBD1 or TRBD2 (5 bases each). Trimming removed 1 base from V and 7 bases from J, with 11 bases in between. The CDR3 is 13 amino acids. The germline CDR1 and CDR2 sequences are SGHTA and FQGNSA. This chain's CDR3 is CASSLVTGQEQYF. CDR3 nucleotides: TGTGCCAGCAGCTTAGTGACGGGGCAGGAGCAGTACTTC. Filled out from reference TRBV7-2 and TRBJ2-7, the complete variable domain reads GAGVSQSPSNKVTEKGKDVELRCDPISGHTALYWYRQSLGQGLEFLIYFQGNSAPDKSGLPSDRFSAERTGGSVSTLTIQRTQQEDSAVYLCASSLVTGQEQYFGPGTRLTVT.

This clonotype came up many times. The chain uses TRBV7-9 and TRBJ1-1; D uncertain. The CDR3 is 13 residues long. The V and J ends lost 4 bases and 4 bases respectively, with 10 bases between them. Germline CDR1 reads SEHNR; CDR2 reads FQNEAQ (reference sequence). The CDR3 DNA follows: TGTGCCAGCAGCTACCAAGGTGGCACTGAAGCTTTCTTT. Its protein is CASSYQGGTEAFF.

This clonotype occurred once. The V call is TRBV6-5, the J call TRBJ2-7; D gene unclear. V was cut by 6 bases and J by 2 bases, with 14 bases left in between. CDR3 length: 14 residues. The germline V gene encodes CDR1 MNHEY and CDR2 SVGAGI. The CDR3 reads CASSETEMTYEQYF. CDR3 nucleotides: TGTGCCAGCAGCGAGACCGAAATGACCTACGAGCAGTACTTC.

This clonotype was seen ten or more times. The V call is TRBV28, the J call TRBJ2-1; TRBD2 matches at 10 bases. CDR1 is MDHEN and CDR2 is SYDVKM in the germline V gene. The CDR3 totals 15 residues. With 5 bases clipped from V and 6 bases from J, the junction kept 7 bases outside the gene matches. The CDR3 DNA reads TGTGCCAGCAGTCCCACAGCGGGAGGGCCCAATGAGCAGTTCTTC. This translates into CASSPTAGGPNEQFF.

In this sample, this clonotype turned up a few times. This chain uses TRBV20-1 with TRBJ2-3; D might be TRBD1 (6 bases). Between the trimmed V and J ends, which lost 0 bases and 0 bases, there was a span of 10 bases. There are 15 residues in the CDR3. Germline V lookup: CDR1 DFQATT, CDR2 SNEGSKA (reference sequence). Here the CDR3 reads CSARDRGPSTDTQYF. Written as DNA, the CDR3 is TGCAGTGCTAGAGACAGGGGACCTAGCACAGATACGCAGTATTTT.

This clonotype was observed a few times. CDR3 sequence reads: CSARDLFLAGGTDTQYF. The CDR3 nucleotides are TGCAGTGCTAGAGATCTCTTCTTGGCGGGGGGGACAGATACGCAGTATTTT. V and J are TRBV20-1 and TRBJ2-3, with 9 bases matching TRBD2. With 0 bases clipped from V and 3 bases from J, the junction kept 10 bases outside the gene matches. Germline V lookup: CDR1 DFQATT, CDR2 SNEGSKA (reference sequence). The CDR3 sequence is 17 residues long.

This clonotype was counted between two and nine times. The genes are TRBV27 and TRBJ2-3; D unresolved. The germline V and J ends were trimmed by 3 bases and 4 bases, with 5 bases remaining between them. The CDR3 is 12 residues long. CDR1 is MNHEY, CDR2 SMNVEV, per germline (reference sequence). CDR3 region: CASSFAADTQYF. The CDR3 nucleotides are TGTGCCAGCAGTTTTGCGGCAGATACGCAGTATTTT.

This clonotype was detected many times. The chain recombines TRBV7-9 with TRBJ2-7, with TRBD2 matching over 11 bases. Germline CDR1 reads SEHNR; CDR2 reads FQNEAQ (reference sequence). The V and J ends lost 5 bases and 4 bases, in that order; junction bases with no gene match: 13. This CDR3 is 17 amino acids long. CDR3 in amino acids: CASSPRVGLADDYEQYF. The CDR3 DNA reads as TGTGCCAGCAGCCCTAGGGTGGGACTAGCGGATGATTACGAGCAGTACTTC.

This clonotype was seen many times. V is TRBV3-1 and J is TRBJ2-5; tentatively, D is TRBD1 (5 bases). The CDR3 loop spans 12 amino acids. Germline CDR1 reads LGHDT; CDR2 reads YNNKEL (reference sequence). The V end lost 2 bases, the J end lost 7 bases, and 8 bases lay between the germline ends. The CDR3, as DNA: TGTGCCAGCAGCCAATCACAGGTGACCCAGTACTTC. Translating it yields CASSQSQVTQYF.

This clonotype occurred many times. The chain is built from TRBV12-3 or TRBV12-4 and TRBJ1-5; 9 nucleotides agree with TRBD1. This CDR3 spans 16 amino acids. Trimming removed 4 bases from V and 7 bases from J; junction bases left unmatched: 11. In nucleotides, the CDR3 is TGTGCCAGCAGTTCACGATCGGGACAGGGTAGCCAGCCCCAGCATTTT. It yields the protein CASSSRSGQGSQPQHF.

This clonotype has more than one count but fewer than ten. This clone may be a read error of a much larger clone one base away. The chain employs TRBV7-9 and TRBJ2-3; D is unclear. This CDR3 comprises 12 residues. CDR1 and CDR2 from the germline V gene are SEHNR and FQNEAQ (reference sequence). Trimming took off 2 bases at V and 4 bases at J, with 4 bases between the two ends. The chain's CDR3 is CASSLTADTQYF. In nucleotides, the CDR3 is TGTGCCAGCAGCTTAACAGCAGATACGCAGTATTTT.

This clonotype was observed at least ten times. The CDR3 loop reads CAIRPPSGSSYEQYF. The CDR3 nucleotides read TGTGCCATCAGGCCACCTAGCGGGAGCTCCTACGAGCAGTACTTC. V gene TRBV10-3 combines with J gene TRBJ2-7; 10 nucleotides align to TRBD2. V shed 6 bases, J shed 0 bases, and the junction held 5 bases outside the gene matches. The germline V gene encodes CDR1 ENHRY and CDR2 SYGVKD. This CDR3 has 15 residues.

This clonotype was recorded a few times. The CDR3 is CASSPGLAGSGELFF. The CDR3 nucleotides read TGTGCCAGTTCACCGGGACTAGCGGGATCCGGGGAGCTGTTTTTT. The chain combines TRBV12-3 or TRBV12-4 with TRBJ2-2; 13 bases agree with TRBD2. The CDR3 runs 15 residues. The V segment lost 9 bases and the J segment 6 bases; nucleotides outside the gene matches: 7.